This note documents a single TCR beta chain sequence. The antigen it recognizes is unknown. There are no base qualities to consult, and no much larger clone falls within one base. The sample belongs to a study of T-cell reconstitution after alpha-beta-depleted transplantation in children (dated by TCRdb to the mid-2010s). For the study in its entirety: Using TCR repertoire profiling, the study quantitatively followed how T-cell immune reconstitution unfolded in children after TCRalphabeta/CD19-depleted allogeneic hematopoietic cell transplantation. What the authors observed across the whole study: Hyperexpanded clone frequencies declined over subsequent months; after one year, T-cell counts and TCRbeta diversity were mostly attributed to newly produced T cells. The high TCRbeta diversity at day 60 in some patients was ascribed to recipient T cells and intrathymic progenitors that had survived conditioning. The apparently early recovery of alphabetaT-cell counts about two months after transplant reportedly depended on only several hundred rapidly expanded clones that came from non-depleted graft cells.

Sample treatment or condition, as interpreted from the label and publication: allogeneic hematopoietic cell transplantation with graft depleted of TCRalphabeta T cells and CD19 B cells. Transplant recipients were children who received TCRalphabeta/CD19-depleted allogeneic hematopoietic cell grafts. The protocol used for the library was PCR. Instrument used: Illumina HiSeq 2500. TCR libraries were prepared with molecular barcoding, using unique molecular identifiers to normalize TCRbeta repertoire quantification. TCRdb took the public reads, trimmed them with fastp at Q25, ran MiXCR for clone calling and kept in-frame beta chains. When rows share a CDR3 protein, they turn into one entry using the most common DNA and genes. The table for this sample lists approximately 630,000 distinct CDR3 sequences; about an eighth of them were counted only once. The ten largest clonotypes hold about 0.77% of the sample.

CDR1 ENHRY and CDR2 SYGVKD are derived from the germline V gene. At the junction V is shortened by 7 bases and J by 2 bases, with 8 bases in between. There are 13 amino acids in the CDR3, from cysteine to phenylalanine inclusive. Only the CDR3 part of the read is kept: 39 bases, read in frame from the first base. The sample here was PBMCs, taken before TCRalphabeta/CD19-depleted stem cell transplant. The V gene is TRBV10-3 and the J gene is TRBJ2-2; no D gene call is confident. The TCR originated in a girl between 2 and 10 years old with congenital amegakaryocytic thrombocytopenia, due to receive a stem cell transplant. The CDR3 protein: CAITRDNTGELFF. The bases read TGTGCCATCACGAGAGATAACACCGGGGAGCTGTTTTTT.